Listed below are T cell receptor beta chains from one sample, sequenced in a study of blood T cells in healthy people across ages. Each CDR3 protein gets one entry after TCRdb re-called the 5' RACE reads with MiXCR. The sample lists about 620,000 distinct CDR3 sequences, over 20% occurring once. The sample was blood. The receptor source for this set is a man between 65 and 79 years old in good health. Both conserved end residues are part of each CDR3. A D gene is named only where the DNA matches it firmly. Expanded clones are given a class, and other clones once, few, many or no size at all.

length	D	V	size	J	CDR3	DNA
13	NA	TRBV12-3/TRBV12-4	NA	TRBJ2-3	CASSTGRIDTQYF	TGTGCCAGCTCCACAGGGAGAATAGATACGCAGTATTTT
13	NA	TRBV3-1	NA	TRBJ2-5	CASSQRTVETQYF	TGTGCCAGCAGCCAAAGAACGGTAGAGACCCAGTACTTC
15	NA	TRBV6-2/TRBV6-3	few	TRBJ1-5	CASSYFGGSNQPQHF	TGTGCCAGCAGTTACTTTGGCGGTAGCAATCAGCCCCAGCATTTT
12	NA	TRBV6-1	once	TRBJ2-1	CAVTSSYDEQFF	TGTGCCGTAACTAGCTCCTACGATGAGCAGTTCTTC
13	NA	TRBV19	few	TRBJ2-7	CASSPFAEGEQYF	TGTGCCAGTAGTCCCTTCGCCGAGGGAGAGCAGTACTTC
15	TRBD2	TRBV6-1	few	TRBJ2-3	CASSEAGTSEETQYF	TGTGCCAGCAGTGAAGCGGGGACTAGCGAGGAGACGCAGTATTTT
15	TRBD2	TRBV5-1	many	TRBJ2-3	CASSQLAGEGDTQYF	TGCGCCAGCAGTCAACTAGCGGGAGAAGGTGATACGCAGTATTTT
14	TRBD1	TRBV7-8	NA	TRBJ1-2	CASSYGQGASGYTF	TGTGCCAGCAGCTACGGACAGGGGGCTTCTGGCTACACCTTC
15	TRBD1	TRBV6-6	NA	TRBJ2-7	CASSRLGTGVYEQYF	TGTGCCAGCAGCCGGTTGGGGACAGGAGTCTACGAGCAGTACTTC
15	TRBD1	TRBV2	NA	TRBJ2-7	CASREDRVRWDEQYF	TGTGCCAGCAGAGAGGACAGGGTACGTTGGGACGAGCAGTACTTC
14	NA	TRBV29-1	NA	TRBJ2-7	CSVILSGTNYEQYF	TGCAGCGTTATCTTGAGCGGGACAAACTACGAGCAGTACTTC
16	TRBD2	TRBV3-1	NA	TRBJ2-5	CASSQALAGVQETQYF	TGTGCCAGCAGCCAAGCCCTAGCGGGGGTCCAAGAGACCCAGTACTTC
13	NA	TRBV6-6	few	TRBJ1-6	CASRRDQGLPLHF	TGTGCCAGCAGAAGAGATCAGGGGCTCCCCCTCCACTTT
15	TRBD1	TRBV6-6	NA	TRBJ2-7	CAKYLGQGAFHEQYF	TGTGCCAAGTACCTAGGACAGGGGGCATTCCACGAGCAGTACTTC
14	TRBD1	TRBV9	NA	TRBJ1-1	CASSAWDSSLGAFF	TGTGCCAGCAGCGCCTGGGACAGTTCCCTAGGAGCTTTCTTT
16	TRBD2	TRBV6-5	few	TRBJ2-1	CASSSGLSFSYNEQFF	TGTGCCAGTTCTAGCGGACTAAGTTTCTCCTACAATGAGCAGTTCTTC
16	NA	TRBV7-8	NA	TRBJ1-3	CASSLARAGTGNTIYF	TGTGCCAGCAGCTTAGCGAGGGCAGGGACTGGAAACACCATATATTTT
14	NA	TRBV19	NA	TRBJ2-1	CASSIPLPYNEQFF	TGTGCCAGTAGTATCCCGCTACCTTACAATGAGCAGTTCTTC
15	NA	TRBV3-1	few	TRBJ1-1	CASSQTLRGGTEAFF	TGTGCCAGCAGCCAAACGTTGCGGGGGGGGACTGAAGCTTTCTTT
13	NA	TRBV20-1	NA	TRBJ2-7	CSGANPDSYEQYF	TGCAGTGGCGCGAATCCTGACTCCTACGAGCAGTACTTC
16	NA	TRBV5-1	NA	TRBJ2-7	CASSLGVTLSSYEQYF	TGCGCCAGCAGCTTGGGTGTGACGTTGAGCTCCTACGAGCAGTACTTC
14	TRBD1	TRBV3-1	NA	TRBJ1-4	CASSHRQGWEKLFF	TGTGCCAGCAGCCATCGACAGGGTTGGGAAAAACTGTTTTTT
22	TRBD2	TRBV15	NA	TRBJ2-3	CATSGLSPTGTSGRGRTDTQYF	TGTGCCACCAGCGGACTATCACCGACCGGGACTAGCGGGAGAGGTCGTACAGATACGCAGTATTTT
15	TRBD2	TRBV28	few	TRBJ2-1	CASRKGGPGNNEQFF	TGTGCCAGCCGGAAGGGAGGGCCGGGGAACAATGAGCAGTTCTTC
15	NA	TRBV7-9	NA	TRBJ1-1	CASSLGGRRDTEAFF	TGTGCCAGCAGCTTAGGGGGGAGACGGGACACTGAAGCTTTCTTT
15	NA	TRBV7-2	many	TRBJ2-1	CASSTTGRPYNEQFF	TGTGCCAGCAGCACAACAGGCAGGCCTTACAATGAGCAGTTCTTC